This note documents a single T cell receptor (beta chain) sequence. Its antigen is not known. Active moderate-to-severe ophthalmopathy, Clinical Activity Score at least 3, NOSPECS at least 4, under 3 months' duration. Patients showing uncontrolled infection, other autoimmune disease, pregnancy or lactation were ineligible. Amplification of TCR beta CDR3 regions was performed using RNA transcripts as template. The primer set for the first-round RT-PCR of the TCR CDR3 was HTBI. TCRdb re-called the multiplex PCR reads through MiXCR, storing one row per CDR3 protein. The table has 310,000 or so distinct CDR3 sequences, approximately 15% seen once. This entry comes from a study of T cells in Graves' hyperthyroidism and ophthalmopathy. Study observations and caveats: Most expanded thyroid clonotypes above 0.001 recurred in blood. The model foresaw ophthalmopathy a median around 6 months prior to onset.

CDR1 and CDR2 from the germline V gene are SGDLS and YYNGEE. This CDR3 is built from 16 residues. Losses at the gene ends were 6 bases for V and 4 bases for J; bases not matched to a gene: 8. The sample taken for sequencing was blood. The receptor was isolated from a woman in her sixties or seventies with Graves' ophthalmopathy. This rearrangement joins TRBV9 to TRBJ2-1; 12 nucleotides agree with TRBD2. CDR3 nucleotides: TGTGCCAGCACCGAGGCCACTAGCGGGGGGTACAATGAGCAGTTCTTC. This translates into CASTEATSGGYNEQFF. The complete variable domain, with remaining parts taken from reference TRBV9 and TRBJ2-1, reads DSGVTQTPKHLITATGQRVTLRCSPRSGDLSVYWYQQSLDQGLQFLIQYYNGEERAKGNILERFSAQQFPDLHSELNLSSLELGDSALYFCASTEATSGGYNEQFFGPGTRLTVL.